The 27 T cell receptor beta chains reported below all come from one sample, sequenced in a study of shared clonotypes between healthy human individuals. Data came from immunoSEQ multiplex PCR; TCRdb stores just in-frame clones and leaves some out. This sample has 2 million to 2.5 million clones, with 85% to 95% found just once. The material sequenced was naive CD4+ T cells sorted from blood. Regarding subset: CD45RA+ positively selected. The receptors were sampled from a man aged 18 to 35 in good health.

The gene calls are TRBV9 and TRBJ2-3, with 9 bases fitting TRBD2. The junction had 9 bases not matched to a gene; V was cut back by 4 bases and J by 6 bases. This CDR3 region has 15 residues. The germline V gene has CDR1 SGDLS and CDR2 YYNGEE. The CDR3 DNA is TGTGCCAGCAGCCCGACCGGGACTAGCCGCGATACGCAGTATTTT. The encoded protein is CASSPTGTSRDTQYF.

For the CDR3, the DNA is TGCGCCAGCAGCCGAGGACAGGGGTACTACTACGAGCAGTACTTC. This gives the protein CASSRGQGYYYEQYF. This rearrangement joins TRBV5-1 to TRBJ2-7; TRBD1 agrees at 9 bases. V trimming: 4 bases; J trimming: 3 bases; junction bases outside the gene matches: 8. The CDR3 is made up of 15 amino acids. Germline CDR1 is SGHRS and CDR2 is YFSETQ.

The genes are TRBV30 and TRBJ2-7; D not resolved. CDR3 size: 13 residues. Germline lookup yields CDR1 GTSNPN and CDR2 SVGIG (reference sequence). The ends were cut back, 2 bases at V and 7 bases at J, with 15 bases in the middle. CDR3 loop: CAWSTTAFREQYF. As DNA, the CDR3 is TGTGCCTGGAGTACGACGGCATTCAGAGAGCAGTACTTC.

This clone appeared once. The chain couples TRBV14 to TRBJ2-5, with D uncertain. Germline assignment: CDR1 SGHDN and CDR2 FVKESK. CDR3 size: 13 residues. With 3 bases removed from V and 7 bases from J, the gap between germline ends came to 12 bases. The CDR3 DNA sequence: TGTGCCAGCAGCCAGAGCTTGTTGGGGACCCAGTACTTC. This translates into CASSQSLLGTQYF. Filled out from reference TRBV14 and TRBJ2-5, the complete variable domain reads EAGVTQFPSHSVIEKGQTVTLRCDPISGHDNLYWYRRVMGKEIKFLLHFVKESKQDESGMPNNRFLAERTGGTYSTLKVQPAELEDSGVYFCASSQSLLGTQYFGPGTRLLVL.

The V gene is TRBV5-6, the J gene TRBJ2-1; 9 bases are a match to TRBD1. V lost 2 bases, J lost 8 bases, and 8 bases stayed unmatched. The CDR3 runs to 15 residues. The germline CDR1 and CDR2 sequences are SGHDT and YYEEEE. Here the CDR3 DNA reads TGTGCCAGCAGCTTTATTACAGGGGGCGGCGATGAGCAGTTCTTC. It specifies CASSFITGGGDEQFF.

The chain employs TRBV18 and TRBJ2-7, with 14 nucleotides matching TRBD2. With 8 bases clipped from V and 2 bases from J, the junction kept 8 bases outside the gene matches. The CDR3 is 16 residues long. Germline V gene data show CDR1 as KGHSH and CDR2 as LQKENI. CDR3 in DNA: TGTGCCAGCCAAGGACTAGCGGGAGGTTTAACCTACGAGCAGTACTTC. Its translation: CASQGLAGGLTYEQYF.

This chain links TRBV6-1 with TRBJ1-2; D gene unclear. Germline V CDR1 and CDR2: MNHNS, SASEGT. This CDR3 comprises 15 residues. Trimming pared 8 bases from V and 4 bases from J, leaving 20 bases between. As DNA, the CDR3 is TGTGCCAGCGCCGTTCATCCAGCCATCCTCTATGGCTACACCTTC. It yields the protein CASAVHPAILYGYTF.

J is TRBJ2-7 and V is TRBV5-6; no clear D gene. Between the trimmed V and J ends, which lost 3 bases and 7 bases, there was a span of 8 bases. Germline V gene lookup returns CDR1 SGHDT and CDR2 YYEEEE. The CDR3 is 11 residues long. As DNA, the CDR3 is TGTGCCAGCAGCTGGAGTGGGGAGCAGTACTTC. It codes for CASSWSGEQYF.

The rearrangement links TRBV6-5 to TRBJ1-2; D gene unclear. Germline lookup yields CDR1 MNHEY and CDR2 SVGAGI. There are 13 residues in the CDR3. V was clipped by 3 bases and J by 4 bases, with 9 bases between them. In nucleotides, the CDR3 is TGTGCCAGCAGTTATGGGGAATTCTATGGCTACACCTTC. Translating it yields CASSYGEFYGYTF.

In the case of this clone: Other DNA sequences in this specimen translate into the identical CDR3. This chain connects TRBV27 to TRBJ1-2, with D perhaps matching TRBD1 (6 bases). V lost 2 bases to trimming and J lost 4 bases, with 8 bases between them. Germline V lookup: CDR1 MNHEY, CDR2 SMNVEV (reference sequence). The CDR3 is made up of 13 amino acids. DNA for the CDR3: TGTGCCAGCAGTTTAAGAGGGGGCTATGGCTACACCTTC. As protein: CASSLRGGYGYTF.

The V and J genes are TRBV5-6 and TRBJ2-7; weak D call: TRBD1 (5 bases). This CDR3 is 13 amino acids long. Between the trimmed V and J ends, which lost 0 bases and 6 bases, there was a span of 10 bases. CDR1 is SGHDT and CDR2 is YYEEEE in the germline V gene. The CDR3 is CASSLDHQGEQYF. The CDR3 bases are TGTGCCAGCAGCTTGGACCATCAGGGCGAGCAGTACTTC.

This rearrangement joins TRBV6-5 to TRBJ2-4; 7 positions agree with TRBD1. V trimming: 5 bases; J trimming: 3 bases; junction bases outside the gene matches: 7. The CDR3 consists of 15 residues. In germline, CDR1 is MNHEY, CDR2 SVGAGI. CDR3 coding DNA: TGTGCCAGCAGTGGGACAGAACTTGGCAAAAACATTCAGTACTTC. Protein: CASSGTELGKNIQYF.

The chain uses TRBV18 and TRBJ1-3; no reliable D call. Trimming left V 4 bases short and J 1 base short, with 8 bases between. The CDR3 sequence is 14 residues long. Germline CDR1 and CDR2: KGHSH and LQKENI. CDR3 in DNA: TGTGCCAGCTCACAGGCGATTTCTGGAAACACCATATATTTT. Its protein product is CASSQAISGNTIYF.

Of note for this clone: Other DNA sequences in the same sample also yield this CDR3. The J gene is TRBJ2-1, the V gene TRBV5-1, with 7 bases lining up with TRBD2. The V segment lost 0 bases and the J segment 1 base; nucleotides outside the gene matches: 4. This CDR3 contains 16 residues. The germline CDR1 and CDR2 sequences are SGHRS and YFSETQ. CDR3 loop: CASSLGGAGSYNEQFF. In DNA, the CDR3 is TGCGCCAGCAGCTTGGGCGGAGCGGGGTCCTACAATGAGCAGTTCTTC.

This sequence joins TRBV15 and TRBJ2-5; D perhaps matches TRBD2 (6 bases). V dropped 1 base and J dropped 4 bases, with 13 bases sitting between them. Germline V gene data show CDR1 as LNHNV and CDR2 as YYDKDF (reference sequence). This CDR3 is built from 15 residues. The CDR3 spells CATSRGGAGGETQYF. The CDR3 bases are TGTGCCACCAGCAGAGGCGGGGCGGGCGGAGAGACCCAGTACTTC.

The rearrangement joins TRBV27 to TRBJ2-1; 12 nucleotides match TRBD1. The CDR3 has 14 residues. Germline V gives CDR1 MNHEY, CDR2 SMNVEV (reference sequence). The V segment lost 9 bases and the J segment 8 bases; nucleotides outside the gene matches: 8. DNA for the CDR3: TGTGCCAGTCGTTCCGGGACAGGGGGCTATGAGCAGTTCTTC. Protein product: CASRSGTGGYEQFF.

V gene TRBV25-1 combines with J gene TRBJ2-7; D possibly corresponds to TRBD1 (6 bases). CDR1 MGHDK and CDR2 SYGVNS come from the germline V gene. The V gene lost 5 bases and the J gene lost 2 bases, with 16 bases spanning the gap. This CDR3 has 15 amino acids. The CDR3 is CASSPPGTLTYEQYF. The CDR3 DNA reads as TGTGCCAGCAGTCCTCCCGGGACACTCACCTACGAGCAGTACTTC.

V usage is TRBV9 and J usage is TRBJ1-6, with D uncertain. V dropped 3 bases and J dropped 10 bases, with 14 bases sitting between them. CDR3 length equals 14 residues. Germline assignment: CDR1 SGDLS and CDR2 YYNGEE. Here the CDR3 reads CASSGLGITSPLHF. The DNA for the CDR3 is TGTGCCAGCAGCGGACTGGGAATCACATCACCCCTCCACTTT.

The rearrangement uses TRBV5-1 and TRBJ1-1, with unresolved D. Germline CDR1 and CDR2: SGHRS and YFSETQ. The CDR3 is made up of 14 amino acids. With 4 bases removed from V and 7 bases from J, the gap between germline ends came to 17 bases. CDR3 DNA sequence: TGCGCCAGCAGCCACCCGGATTCCCCCGTTGAAGCTTTCTTT. Translated, it gives CASSHPDSPVEAFF.

The chain combines TRBV2 with TRBJ2-3; possibly TRBD1 for D (5 bases). The CDR3 loop spans 12 amino acids. Germline V CDR1 and CDR2: SNHLY, FYNNEI. Deletions cut 7 bases from V and 0 bases from J, with 5 bases between. The CDR3 coding sequence is TGTGCCAGCAAGGGGAGCACAGATACGCAGTATTTT. Translated, it gives CASKGSTDTQYF.

A word on this clone: The same CDR3 also results from other DNA sequences found in this sample. The V gene is TRBV18, the J gene TRBJ2-5, with D tentatively TRBD2 (5 bases). V dropped 3 bases and J dropped 0 bases, with 8 bases sitting between them. The CDR3 covers 14 residues. CDR1 and CDR2 from the germline V gene are KGHSH and LQKENI. CDR3 in amino acids: CASSPRAYQETQYF. CDR3 coding DNA: TGTGCCAGCTCACCGAGGGCGTACCAAGAGACCCAGTACTTC.

V and J are TRBV7-2 and TRBJ2-5; TRBD2 is a possible D gene (5 bases). Trimming took off 3 bases at V and 4 bases at J, with 15 bases between the two ends. Germline V gene sequence: CDR1 SGHTA, CDR2 FQGNSA. The length of the CDR3 is 15 residues. The CDR3 region is CASSFLPGLGETQYF. The CDR3 DNA reads TGTGCCAGCAGCTTCTTACCGGGGTTGGGAGAGACCCAGTACTTC.

The genes are TRBV6-5 and TRBJ1-4; D unresolved. The V end was cut by 2 bases, the J end by 0 bases, with 7 bases between. The germline gives CDR1 MNHEY, CDR2 SVGAGI. The CDR3 has 15 amino acids. The DNA for the CDR3 is TGTGCCAGCAGTTACCACCTTTCAACTAATGAAAAACTGTTTTTT. The encoded protein is CASSYHLSTNEKLFF.

The V gene is TRBV7-2, the J gene TRBJ1-1; D might be TRBD1 (5 bases). The length of the CDR3 is 17 residues. V was pared by 4 bases and J by 1 base, with 19 bases between. CDR1 and CDR2 (germline): SGHTA, FQGNSA. The CDR3 reads CASSSLREWGGNTEAFF. The DNA for the CDR3 is TGTGCCAGCAGCTCCCTTCGGGAGTGGGGGGGGAACACTGAAGCTTTCTTT.

The chain recombines TRBV6-1 with TRBJ1-3, with D unresolved. With 2 bases removed from V and 3 bases from J, the gap between germline ends came to 5 bases. The CDR3 runs to 13 residues. Germline values: CDR1 MNHNS, CDR2 SASEGT. The CDR3 region has the DNA TGTGCCAGCAGTGAAAAGGGTGGAAACACCATATATTTT. It yields the protein CASSEKGGNTIYF.

This chain links TRBV28 with TRBJ1-6, with 7 bases fitting TRBD1. V shed 4 bases and J 12 bases; nucleotides not matched to a gene: 3. This CDR3 is 12 amino acids long. In germline, CDR1 is MDHEN, CDR2 SYDVKM. The CDR3 nucleotides read TGTGCCAGCAGTTCAGGGGGGGGACCCCTCCACTTT. Translating it yields CASSSGGGPLHF.

CDR3 DNA sequence: TGTGCCAGCAGCTTGGCGGGGGGGGCAGATACGCAGTATTTT. Its translation: CASSLAGGADTQYF. The V gene is TRBV5-4, the J gene TRBJ2-3; 8 nucleotides agree with TRBD2. Germline trimming cut 0 bases from V and 4 bases from J; bases unmatched to any gene: 1. This CDR3 spans 14 amino acids. Germline V gene sequence: CDR1 SGHNT, CDR2 YYREEE (reference sequence).